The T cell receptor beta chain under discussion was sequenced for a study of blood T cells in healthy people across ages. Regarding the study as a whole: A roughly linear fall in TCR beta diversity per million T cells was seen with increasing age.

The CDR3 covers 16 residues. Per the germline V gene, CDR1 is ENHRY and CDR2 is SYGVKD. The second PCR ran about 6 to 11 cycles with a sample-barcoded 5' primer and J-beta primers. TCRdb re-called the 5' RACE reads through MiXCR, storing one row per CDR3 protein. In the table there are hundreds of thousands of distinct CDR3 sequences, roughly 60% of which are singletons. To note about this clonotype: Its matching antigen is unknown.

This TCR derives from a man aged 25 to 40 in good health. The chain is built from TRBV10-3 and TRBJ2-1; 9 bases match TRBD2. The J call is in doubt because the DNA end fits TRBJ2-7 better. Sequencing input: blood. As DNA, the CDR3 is TGTGCCATCAGTGGACTAGCGGAATTCTCCTACAATGAGCAGTACTTC. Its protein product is CAISGLAEFSYNEQYF.